This is a list of T cell receptor beta chains from one sample in a study of cytomegalovirus exposure and HLA in healthy donors. Only in-frame clones appear in the TCRdb table, and some are missing; sequencing was by immunoSEQ multiplex PCR. The sample has about 130,000 clones. Sequencing input: PBMCs. The receptors shown here come from a young man in good health and CMV-seronegative. The CDR3 runs from the conserved cysteine through the conserved F or W. D genes are given only for firm matches.

TRBJ2-5 TRBD1 TRBV27 CASSWGQGARGETQYF TGTGCCAGCAGTTGGGGACAGGGGGCGCGTGGGGAGACCCAGTACTTC
TRBJ1-1 TRBD1 TRBV18 CASSPGQGVNTEAFF TGTGCCAGCTCACCGGGACAGGGTGTCAACACTGAAGCTTTCTTT
TRBJ2-7 NA TRBV4-1 CASSQGHASSYEQYF TGCGCCAGCAGCCAGGGACACGCGAGCTCCTACGAGCAGTACTTC
TRBJ2-1 NA TRBV5-5 CASSPVRGWDNEQFF TGTGCCAGCAGCCCGGTGCGGGGCTGGGACAATGAGCAGTTCTTC
TRBJ1-6 TRBD1 TRBV5-4 CASSSRTGGNSPLHF TGTGCCAGCAGCTCTAGGACAGGGGGCAATTCACCCCTCCACTTT
TRBJ1-2 TRBD1 TRBV10-3 CAISYRTGGDNGYTF TGTGCCATCAGTTACCGGACAGGGGGTGATAATGGCTACACCTTC
TRBJ2-7 TRBD1 TRBV5-5 CASSLDRGNEQYF TGTGCCAGCAGCTTGGACAGGGGGAACGAGCAGTACTTC
TRBJ2-1 TRBD2 TRBV28 CTAGRAVSYNEQFF TGTACCGCGGGGAGGGCCGTCTCCTACAATGAGCAGTTCTTC
TRBJ2-1 TRBD2 TRBV9 CASSPVGTSGSGEQFF TGTGCCAGCAGCCCCGTGGGGACTAGCGGGAGTGGAGAGCAGTTCTTC
TRBJ2-1 NA TRBV27 CASSLGSTNEQFF TGTGCCAGCAGTTTGGGCTCTACAAATGAGCAGTTCTTC
TRBJ2-5 TRBD2 TRBV29-1 CSVLNGLAVQETQYF TGCAGCGTCCTTAATGGACTAGCGGTCCAAGAGACCCAGTACTTC
TRBJ1-2 NA TRBV29-1 CSVRTATRYTF TGCAGCGTGAGGACAGCGACGCGCTACACCTTC
TRBJ2-2 NA TRBV7-9 CASSSRGNTGELFF TGTGCCAGCAGCTCCCGGGGAAACACCGGGGAGCTGTTTTTT
TRBJ2-5 NA TRBV28 CASSLVWGQGETQYF TGTGCCAGCAGTTTAGTGTGGGGGCAGGGAGAGACCCAGTACTTC
TRBJ1-1 NA TRBV5-1 CASSLAGMNTEAFF TGCGCCAGCAGCTTGGCCGGGATGAACACTGAAGCTTTCTTT
TRBJ2-7 TRBD2 TRBV5-1 CASSSYPRLAGVSYEQYF TGCGCCAGCAGCTCGTACCCCCGTCTAGCGGGAGTCTCCTACGAGCAGTACTTC
TRBJ2-2 TRBD1 TRBV27 CASSETGGGNTGELFF TGTGCCAGCAGTGAGACAGGGGGCGGTAACACCGGGGAGCTGTTTTTT
TRBJ2-7 TRBD1 TRBV2 CASRRQGAYEQYF TGTGCCAGCAGGAGACAGGGGGCCTACGAGCAGTACTTC
TRBJ1-1 NA TRBV18 CASSLRDSPDLNTEAFF TGTGCCAGCTCGCTGCGGGACTCCCCGGACCTGAACACTGAAGCTTTCTTT
TRBJ1-2 TRBD1 TRBV7-8 CASSLMGQYGYTF TGTGCCAGCAGCCTCATGGGACAGTATGGCTACACCTTC
TRBJ2-1 NA TRBV4-3 CASSPTLGGYNEQFF TGCGCCAGCAGCCCAACCCTAGGGGGCTACAATGAGCAGTTCTTC
TRBJ2-3 NA TRBV6-1 CASTNPFYTDTQYF TGTGCCAGCACTAATCCATTTTACACAGATACGCAGTATTTT
TRBJ2-1 NA TRBV2 CASSGGQGIATSDEQFF TGTGCCAGCAGTGGGGGGCAGGGAATAGCAACGAGCGATGAGCAGTTCTTC
TRBJ2-1 TRBD2 TRBV15 CATSRVGKGLAGWWGGNEQFF TGTGCCACCAGCAGAGTTGGAAAGGGACTAGCGGGGTGGTGGGGTGGTAATGAGCAGTTCTTC
TRBJ1-5 TRBD1 TRBV6-1 CASGWTGEGSQPQHF TGTGCCAGCGGCTGGACAGGCGAGGGGAGTCAGCCCCAGCATTTT
TRBJ1-2 NA TRBV7-9 CASSFGSGYTF TGTGCCAGCAGCTTTGGCTCTGGCTACACCTTC
TRBJ1-1 NA TRBV5-1 CASGRTDTFTTEAFF TGCGCCAGCGGGCGGACGGACACTTTTACCACTGAAGCTTTCTTT
TRBJ1-2 TRBD1 TRBV6-5 CASSRDRVDGYTF TGTGCCAGCAGTCGGGACAGGGTGGATGGCTACACCTTC
TRBJ1-3 TRBD1 TRBV6-6 CASSLIDRGRNTIYF TGTGCCAGCAGTCTTATTGACAGGGGCCGAAACACCATATACTTT
TRBJ2-1 TRBD1 TRBV7-8 CASSVRTGGYNEQFF TGTGCCAGCAGCGTTCGGACAGGGGGCTACAATGAGCAGTTCTTC
TRBJ1-1 NA TRBV7-9 CASTPEGASQAFF TGTGCCAGCACCCCTGAAGGGGCTTCGCAAGCTTTCTTT
TRBJ2-1 NA TRBV29-1 CSVEGSSYNEQFF TGCAGCGTTGAAGGTAGCTCCTACAATGAGCAGTTCTTC
TRBJ2-7 TRBD2 TRBV11-3 CASSLVPTSGPYEQYF TGTGCCAGCAGCTTAGTGCCGACTAGCGGTCCCTACGAGCAGTACTTC
TRBJ2-7 TRBD2 TRBV18 CASSLSGGLGYEQYF TGTGCCAGCTCACTAAGCGGGGGTTTGGGCTACGAGCAGTACTTC
TRBJ2-2 TRBD2 TRBV5-1 CASSSLAGADGELFF TGCGCCAGCAGCTCACTAGCGGGAGCTGACGGGGAGCTGTTTTTT
TRBJ2-3 TRBD1 TRBV6-1 CASSRDRDFKQYF TGTGCCAGCAGCAGGGACAGGGACTTTAAGCAGTATTTT
TRBJ1-2 NA TRBV6-5 CASSSQGGYDYTF TGTGCCAGCAGTTCACAGGGAGGGTATGACTACACCTTC
TRBJ1-2 TRBD1 TRBV2 CASRGGDRINYGYTF TGTGCCAGCAGAGGGGGGGACAGGATAAACTATGGCTACACCTTC
TRBJ2-1 TRBD2 TRBV10-1 CASSRTSGRHYPSYNEQFF TGCGCCAGCAGCCGCACTAGCGGGAGGCACTATCCCTCCTACAATGAGCAGTTCTTC
TRBJ1-1 NA TRBV29-1 CSVVELNTEAFF TGCAGCGTTGTGGAGTTGAACACTGAAGCTTTCTTT
TRBJ1-1 NA TRBV29-1 CSVEDRVVEAFF TGCAGCGTTGAAGATCGGGTCGTTGAAGCTTTCTTT
TRBJ2-7 NA TRBV5-6 CASSLGRGRNEQYF TGTGCCAGCAGCTTAGGCAGGGGAAGGAACGAGCAGTACTTC
TRBJ2-1 NA TRBV4-1 CASSLNQNPYNEQFF TGCGCCAGCAGCCTTAACCAGAACCCTTACAATGAGCAGTTCTTC
TRBJ1-2 NA TRBV5-1 CASSLEGELGNGGYTF TGCGCCAGCAGCTTGGAGGGGGAACTCGGCAACGGTGGCTACACCTTC
TRBJ2-5 NA TRBV9 CASSEYTTNMETQYF TGTGCCAGCAGCGAATACACGACTAATATGGAGACCCAGTACTTC
TRBJ2-7 NA TRBV27 CASRGDAGLAHF TGTGCCAGCAGGGGGGACGCGGGGCTGGCCCATTTC
TRBJ2-7 NA TRBV7-9 CASSSLEEQYF TGTGCCAGCAGCTCCCTGGAGGAGCAGTACTTC
TRBJ2-2 TRBD2 TRBV29-1 CSVAAGAAGELFF TGCAGCGTTGCCGCGGGAGCCGCCGGGGAGCTGTTTTTT
TRBJ2-5 NA TRBV7-2 CASSLGEAETQYF TGTGCCAGCAGCCTAGGGGAGGCGGAGACCCAGTACTTC
TRBJ1-1 NA TRBV6-5 CASSYSRDSMNTEAFF TGTGCCAGCAGTTACTCGAGGGACTCAATGAACACTGAAGCTTTCTTT
TRBJ2-1 TRBD2 TRBV5-1 CASSLGGRTNEQFF TGCGCCAGCAGCTTGGGCGGGAGAACGAATGAGCAGTTCTTC
TRBJ2-7 NA TRBV27 CASSPRDLRTEQYF TGTGCCAGCTCCCCCCGGGACTTACGAACCGAGCAGTACTTC